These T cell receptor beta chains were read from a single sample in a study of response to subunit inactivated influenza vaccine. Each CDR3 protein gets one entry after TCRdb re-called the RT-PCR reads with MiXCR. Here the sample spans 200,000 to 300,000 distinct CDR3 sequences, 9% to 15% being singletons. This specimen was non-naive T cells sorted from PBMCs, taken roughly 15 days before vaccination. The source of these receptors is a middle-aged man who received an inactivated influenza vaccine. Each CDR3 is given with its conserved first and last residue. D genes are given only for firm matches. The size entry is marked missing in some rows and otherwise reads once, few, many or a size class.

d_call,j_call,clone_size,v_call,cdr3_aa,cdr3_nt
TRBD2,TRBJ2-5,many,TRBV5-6,CASSLQATSGETQYF,TGTGCCAGCAGCTTACAGGCGACTAGCGGAGAGACCCAGTACTTC
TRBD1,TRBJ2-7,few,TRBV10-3,CAISDRDRGTLHKYF,TGTGCCATCAGTGATCGGGACAGGGGAACCCTACATAAGTACTTC
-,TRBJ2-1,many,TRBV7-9,CASSLAGGGSNEQFF,TGTGCCAGCAGCTTAGCAGGGGGGGGTTCGAATGAGCAGTTCTTC
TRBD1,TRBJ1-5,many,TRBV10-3,CAISESTGREQPQHF,TGTGCCATCAGTGAGTCGACAGGGCGAGAACAGCCCCAGCATTTT
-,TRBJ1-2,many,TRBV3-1,CASSLDPTGDYTF,TGTGCCAGCAGCCTAGACCCCACAGGCGACTACACCTTC
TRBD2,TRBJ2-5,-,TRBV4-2,CASSQDLAGGQETQYF,TGTGCCAGCAGCCAAGACCTAGCGGGGGGCCAAGAGACCCAGTACTTC
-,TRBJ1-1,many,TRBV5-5,CASSKSRGGTEAFF,TGTGCCAGCAGCAAGTCCAGGGGAGGCACTGAAGCTTTCTTT
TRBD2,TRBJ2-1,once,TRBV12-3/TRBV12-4,CASSFGPVGRIPYNEQFF,TGTGCCAGCAGTTTCGGGCCTGTCGGGAGGATACCCTACAATGAGCAGTTCTTC
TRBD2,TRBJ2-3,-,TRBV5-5,CASSYRLAGGPGTDTQYF,TGTGCCAGCAGCTACCGACTAGCGGGGGGACCTGGCACAGATACGCAGTATTTT
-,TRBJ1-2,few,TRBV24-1,CATSDFVKGRGYGYTF,TGTGCCACCAGTGATTTCGTTAAGGGTCGAGGCTATGGCTACACCTTC
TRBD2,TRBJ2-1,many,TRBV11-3,CASSLIGLAGGVEQFF,TGTGCCAGCAGCTTAATTGGTCTAGCGGGCGGAGTTGAGCAGTTCTTC
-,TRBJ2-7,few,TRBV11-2,CASSLTSEQYF,TGTGCCAGCAGCCTCACCTCCGAGCAGTACTTC
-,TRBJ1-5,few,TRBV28,CASSLEPYDNQPQHF,TGTGCCAGCAGTTTAGAGCCATACGACAATCAGCCCCAGCATTTT
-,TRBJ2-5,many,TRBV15,CATSRDRGLGRQETQYF,TGTGCCACCAGCAGAGATAGGGGGTTGGGACGCCAAGAGACCCAGTACTTC
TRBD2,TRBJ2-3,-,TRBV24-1,CATSVGAGGDTQYF,TGTGCCACCAGTGTAGGGGCGGGGGGAGATACGCAGTATTTT
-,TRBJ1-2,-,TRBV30,CAWRGIYGYTF,TGTGCCTGGAGGGGCATCTATGGCTACACCTTC
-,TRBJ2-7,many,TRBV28,CASRLRTRSYEQYF,TGTGCCAGCAGGCTGAGAACAAGGAGCTACGAGCAGTACTTC
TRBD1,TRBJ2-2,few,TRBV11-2,CASSIRTGTGELFF,TGTGCCAGCAGCATCCGGACAGGCACCGGGGAGCTGTTTTTT
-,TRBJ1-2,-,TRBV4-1,CASSQDLHGAYGYTF,TGCGCCAGCAGCCAAGACCTACATGGCGCCTATGGCTACACCTTC
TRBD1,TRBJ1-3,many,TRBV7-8,CASREGTVVSGNTIYF,TGTGCCAGCAGGGAGGGGACAGTTGTCTCTGGAAACACCATATATTTT
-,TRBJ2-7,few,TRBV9,CASSPRDLVYEQYF,TGTGCCAGCAGCCCTAGGGACTTAGTCTACGAGCAGTACTTC
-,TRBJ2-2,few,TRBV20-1,CSAMTGYTGELFF,TGCAGTGCGATGACGGGTTACACCGGGGAGCTGTTTTTT
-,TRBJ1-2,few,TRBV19,CASSMLTADLYGYTF,TGTGCCAGTAGTATGCTAACGGCAGACCTCTATGGCTACACCTTC
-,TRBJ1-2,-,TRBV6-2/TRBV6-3,CASSHQLQHTF,TGTGCCAGCAGCCACCAACTTCAGCACACCTTC
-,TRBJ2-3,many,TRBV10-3,CAISARPSTDTQYF,TGTGCCATCAGTGCACGGCCGAGCACAGATACGCAGTATTTT
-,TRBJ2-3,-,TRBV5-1,CASSAGQRDTQYF,TGCGCCAGCAGCGCAGGACAGAGGGATACGCAGTATTTT
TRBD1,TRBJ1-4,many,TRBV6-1,CASWGGQGSSRAEKLFF,TGTGCCAGCTGGGGGGGACAGGGGTCTTCCCGGGCTGAAAAACTGTTTTTT
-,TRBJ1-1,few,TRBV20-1,CSGPTGGGTEAFF,TGCAGTGGGCCAACGGGGGGAGGCACTGAAGCTTTCTTT
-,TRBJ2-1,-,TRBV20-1,CSAREGPTYNEQFF,TGCAGTGCTAGAGAGGGGCCGACCTACAATGAGCAGTTCTTC
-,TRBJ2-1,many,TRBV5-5,CASSETGPFFLDEQFF,TGTGCCAGCAGCGAAACAGGGCCCTTCTTTTTGGATGAGCAGTTCTTC
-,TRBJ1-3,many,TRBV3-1,CASSQGQGLSGNTIYF,TGTGCCAGCAGCCAAGGTCAGGGTCTCTCTGGAAACACCATATATTTT
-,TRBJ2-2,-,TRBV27,CASSLLGLPGQNTGELFF,TGTGCCAGCAGTTTATTAGGCCTTCCGGGGCAGAACACCGGGGAGCTGTTTTTT
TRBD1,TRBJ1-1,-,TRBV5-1,CASTPRSTGDTEAFF,TGCGCCAGCACCCCGAGGTCTACAGGGGACACTGAAGCTTTCTTT
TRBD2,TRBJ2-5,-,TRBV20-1,CSARGFGRLAGVGETQYF,TGCAGTGCTAGAGGATTTGGGAGACTAGCGGGAGTAGGAGAGACCCAGTACTTC
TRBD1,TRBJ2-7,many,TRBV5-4,CASSLPGQGVYEQYF,TGTGCCAGCAGTCTGCCGGGACAGGGAGTGTACGAGCAGTACTTC
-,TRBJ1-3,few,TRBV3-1,CASSQDSRGTHSGNTIYF,TGTGCCAGCAGCCAAGATAGTCGCGGCACTCACTCTGGAAACACCATATATTTT
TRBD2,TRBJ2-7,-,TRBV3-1,CASSQPRTSGSYEQYF,TGTGCCAGCAGCCAACCGCGGACTAGCGGGAGTTACGAGCAGTACTTC
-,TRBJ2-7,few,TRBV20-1,CSAHNYEQYF,TGCAGTGCTCATAACTACGAGCAGTACTTC
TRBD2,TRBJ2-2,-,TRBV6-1,CASSPSGYTGELFF,TGTGCCAGCAGTCCTAGCGGATACACCGGGGAGCTGTTTTTT
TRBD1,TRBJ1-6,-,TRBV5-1,CASSTGTGGTYNSPLHF,TGCGCCAGCAGCACCGGGACAGGGGGCACCTATAATTCACCCCTCCACTTT
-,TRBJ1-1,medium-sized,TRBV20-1,CSARATEGVGTEAFF,TGCAGTGCTAGAGCGACTGAGGGGGTAGGCACTGAAGCTTTCTTT
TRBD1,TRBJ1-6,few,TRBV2,CASGSTGNNSPLHF,TGTGCCAGCGGATCGACAGGGAATAATTCACCCCTCCACTTT
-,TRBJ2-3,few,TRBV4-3,CASSQEYRAYTDTQYF,TGCGCCAGCAGCCAAGAGTACAGAGCCTACACAGATACGCAGTATTTT
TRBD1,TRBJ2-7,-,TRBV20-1,CSAKGQGIYEQYF,TGCAGTGCTAAAGGACAGGGGATCTACGAGCAGTACTTC
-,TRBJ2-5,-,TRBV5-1,CASYTGPAVQETQYF,TGCGCCAGCTATACAGGGCCAGCGGTCCAAGAGACCCAGTACTTC
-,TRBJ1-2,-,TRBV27,CASSLPIQGVYGYTF,TGTGCCAGCAGTTTACCGATTCAGGGTGTCTATGGCTACACCTTC
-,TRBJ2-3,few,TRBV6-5,CATQPAEGTQYF,TGTGCCACCCAGCCAGCCGAGGGTACGCAGTATTTT
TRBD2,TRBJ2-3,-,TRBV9,CASSVGALAGVGDTQYF,TGTGCCAGCAGCGTAGGTGCACTAGCGGGGGTTGGAGATACGCAGTATTTT
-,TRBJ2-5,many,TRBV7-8,CASSLRLSQAQETQYF,TGTGCCAGCAGCTTGAGGCTTTCACAGGCCCAAGAGACCCAGTACTTC
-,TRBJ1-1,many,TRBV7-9,CASSLAYGGTEAFF,TGTGCCAGCAGCTTAGCGTATGGAGGCACTGAAGCTTTCTTT
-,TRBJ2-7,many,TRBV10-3,CAIRGSGEQYF,TGTGCCATCAGAGGGAGTGGTGAGCAGTACTTC
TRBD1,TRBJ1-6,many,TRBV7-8,CASSVTGGRSPLHF,TGTGCCAGCAGCGTTACAGGGGGCCGGTCACCCCTCCACTTT